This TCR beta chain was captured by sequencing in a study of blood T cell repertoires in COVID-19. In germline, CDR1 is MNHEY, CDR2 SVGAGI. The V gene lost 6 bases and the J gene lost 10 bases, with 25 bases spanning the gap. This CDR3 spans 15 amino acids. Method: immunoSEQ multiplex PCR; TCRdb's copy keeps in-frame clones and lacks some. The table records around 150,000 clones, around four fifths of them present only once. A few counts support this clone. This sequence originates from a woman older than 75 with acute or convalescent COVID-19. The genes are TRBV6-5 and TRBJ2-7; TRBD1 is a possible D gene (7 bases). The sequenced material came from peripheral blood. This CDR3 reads CASRSWDSASTSQYF. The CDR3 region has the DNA TGTGCCAGCAGATCATGGGACAGCGCATCCACTAGCCAGTACTTC.